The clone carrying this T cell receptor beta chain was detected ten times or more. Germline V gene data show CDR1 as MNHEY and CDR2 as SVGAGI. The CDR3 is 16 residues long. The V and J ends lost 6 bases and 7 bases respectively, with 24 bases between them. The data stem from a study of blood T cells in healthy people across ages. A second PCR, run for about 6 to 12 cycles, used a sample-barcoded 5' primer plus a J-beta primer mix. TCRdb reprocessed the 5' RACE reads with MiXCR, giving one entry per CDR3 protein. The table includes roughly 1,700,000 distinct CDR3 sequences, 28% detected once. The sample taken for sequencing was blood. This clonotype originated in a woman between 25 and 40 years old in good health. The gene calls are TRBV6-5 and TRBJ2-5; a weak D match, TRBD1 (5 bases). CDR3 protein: CASRADSGLRSGTQYF. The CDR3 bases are TGTGCCAGCAGGGCCGACAGTGGATTACGTTCAGGGACCCAGTACTTC.